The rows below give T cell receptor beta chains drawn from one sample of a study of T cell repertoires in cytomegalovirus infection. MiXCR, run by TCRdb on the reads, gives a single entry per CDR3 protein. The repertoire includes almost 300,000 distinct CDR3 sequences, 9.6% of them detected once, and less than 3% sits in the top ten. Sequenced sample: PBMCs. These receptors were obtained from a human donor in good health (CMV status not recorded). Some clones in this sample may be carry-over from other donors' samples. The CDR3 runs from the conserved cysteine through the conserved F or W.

CDR3: CATRSSADTQYF; V: TRBV24-1; J: TRBJ2-3
CDR3: CASSPAQGGKFETQYF; V: TRBV7-9; J: TRBJ2-5
CDR3: CSARKWQGSGTEAFF; V: TRBV20-1; J: TRBJ1-1
CDR3: CASRQGGAGELFF; V: TRBV7-2; J: TRBJ2-2
CDR3: CASSPWGVSYNEQFF; V: TRBV28; J: TRBJ2-1
CDR3: CASSMQGASQPQHF; V: TRBV19; J: TRBJ1-5
CDR3: CATSRASSPNYGYTF; V: TRBV15; J: TRBJ1-2
CDR3: CASSYSRHGSYNEQFF; V: TRBV6-2/TRBV6-3; J: TRBJ2-1
CDR3: CASSPPDRSSGNTIYF; V: TRBV28; J: TRBJ1-3
CDR3: CASSQEIGGTEAFF; V: TRBV3-1; J: TRBJ1-1
CDR3: CASSRDRGFLHTEAFF; V: TRBV12-3/TRBV12-4; J: TRBJ1-1
CDR3: CASSFSLTRNTEAFF; V: TRBV12-3/TRBV12-4; J: TRBJ1-1
CDR3: CSVWGGWGYEQYF; V: TRBV29-1; J: TRBJ2-7
CDR3: CASSPDRTSYGYTF; V: TRBV2; J: TRBJ1-2
CDR3: CASSYGLEAFF; V: TRBV5-5; J: TRBJ1-1
CDR3: CASSLGRVTEAFF; V: TRBV7-2; J: TRBJ1-1
CDR3: CASSLRWDREYEQYF; V: TRBV7-6; J: TRBJ2-7
CDR3: CASRRAGNEQFF; V: TRBV7-2; J: TRBJ2-1
CDR3: CASSYAQETQYF; V: TRBV6-2/TRBV6-3; J: TRBJ2-5
CDR3: CASSSRGQGKEETQYF; V: TRBV7-9; J: TRBJ2-5
CDR3: CASSSGGNTGELFF; V: TRBV28; J: TRBJ2-2
CDR3: CASRPQGPRYEQYF; V: TRBV6-1; J: TRBJ2-7
CDR3: CASSLGWRDGSNEKLFF; V: TRBV27; J: TRBJ1-4
CDR3: CASSFTGGANTEAFF; V: TRBV28; J: TRBJ1-1
CDR3: CAISETSKVQYF; V: TRBV10-3; J: TRBJ2-7
CDR3: CASSTTGAKNIQYF; V: TRBV5-6; J: TRBJ2-4
CDR3: CSATPLAGDGNEQFF; V: TRBV20-1; J: TRBJ2-1
CDR3: CASSIRGNQPQHF; V: TRBV7-2; J: TRBJ1-5
CDR3: CASSLGGDRGLAKNIQYF; V: TRBV7-8; J: TRBJ2-4
CDR3: CASSPPAGNGYTF; V: TRBV23-1; J: TRBJ1-2
CDR3: CASSATGWSYGYTF; V: TRBV14; J: TRBJ1-2
CDR3: CSVGSGGLETQYF; V: TRBV29-1; J: TRBJ2-5
CDR3: CASSPGTRGRETQYF; V: TRBV5-1; J: TRBJ2-5